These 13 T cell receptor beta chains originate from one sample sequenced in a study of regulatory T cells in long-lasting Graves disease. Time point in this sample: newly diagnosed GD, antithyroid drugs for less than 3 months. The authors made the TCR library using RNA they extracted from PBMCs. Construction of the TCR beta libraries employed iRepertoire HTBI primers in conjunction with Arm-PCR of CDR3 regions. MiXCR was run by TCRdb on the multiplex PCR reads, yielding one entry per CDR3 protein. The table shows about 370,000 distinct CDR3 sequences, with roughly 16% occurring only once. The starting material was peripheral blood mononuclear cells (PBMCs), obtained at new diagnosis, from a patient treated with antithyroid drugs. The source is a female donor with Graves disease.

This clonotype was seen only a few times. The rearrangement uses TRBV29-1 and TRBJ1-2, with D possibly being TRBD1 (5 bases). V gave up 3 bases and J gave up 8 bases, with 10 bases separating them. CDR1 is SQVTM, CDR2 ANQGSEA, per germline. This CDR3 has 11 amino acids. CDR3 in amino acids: CSVDLGRGYTF. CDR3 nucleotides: TGCAGCGTTGATTTGGGGCGCGGCTACACCTTC.

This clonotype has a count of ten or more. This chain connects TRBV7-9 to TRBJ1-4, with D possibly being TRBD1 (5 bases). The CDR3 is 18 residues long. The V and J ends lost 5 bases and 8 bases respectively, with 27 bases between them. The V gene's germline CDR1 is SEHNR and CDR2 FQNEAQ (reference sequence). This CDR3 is CASSPLRGSSGRSEKLFF. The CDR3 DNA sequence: TGTGCCAGCAGCCCTCTGAGAGGATCTTCGGGACGGTCCGAAAAACTGTTTTTT.

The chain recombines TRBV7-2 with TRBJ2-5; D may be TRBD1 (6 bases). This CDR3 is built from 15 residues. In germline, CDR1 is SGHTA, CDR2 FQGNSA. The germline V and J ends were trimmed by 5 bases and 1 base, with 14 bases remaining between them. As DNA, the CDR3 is TGTGCCAGCAGCCTCCAGGGGCGCAGCCAAGAGACCCAGTACTTC. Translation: CASSLQGRSQETQYF.

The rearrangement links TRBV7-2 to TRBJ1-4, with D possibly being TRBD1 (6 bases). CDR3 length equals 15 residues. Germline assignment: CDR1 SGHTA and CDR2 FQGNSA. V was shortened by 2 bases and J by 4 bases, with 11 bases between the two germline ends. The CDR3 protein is CASSLSTGINEKLFF. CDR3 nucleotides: TGTGCCAGCAGCTTATCCACAGGGATTAATGAAAAACTGTTTTTT.

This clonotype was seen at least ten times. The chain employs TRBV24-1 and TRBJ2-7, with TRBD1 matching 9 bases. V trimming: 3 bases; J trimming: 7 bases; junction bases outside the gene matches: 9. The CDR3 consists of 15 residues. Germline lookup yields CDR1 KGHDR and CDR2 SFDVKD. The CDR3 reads CATSDPGQGSGEQYF. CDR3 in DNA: TGTGCCACCAGTGATCCGGGACAGGGATCGGGGGAGCAGTACTTC.

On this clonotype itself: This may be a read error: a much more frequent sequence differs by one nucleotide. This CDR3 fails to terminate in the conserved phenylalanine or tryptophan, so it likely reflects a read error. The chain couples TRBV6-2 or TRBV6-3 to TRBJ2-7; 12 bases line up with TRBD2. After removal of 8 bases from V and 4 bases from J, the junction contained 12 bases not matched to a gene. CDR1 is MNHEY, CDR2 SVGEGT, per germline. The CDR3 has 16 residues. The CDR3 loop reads CASRPAASGGGYEQYL. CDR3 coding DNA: TGTGCCAGCCGCCCGGCGGCTAGCGGGGGGGGTTACGAGCAGTACTTA.

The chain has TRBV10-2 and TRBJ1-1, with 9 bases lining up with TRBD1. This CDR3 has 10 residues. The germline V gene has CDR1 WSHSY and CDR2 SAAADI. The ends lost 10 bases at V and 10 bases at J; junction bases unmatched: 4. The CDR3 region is CATRQGVAFF. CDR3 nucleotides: TGCGCCACCCGACAGGGGGTAGCTTTCTTT.

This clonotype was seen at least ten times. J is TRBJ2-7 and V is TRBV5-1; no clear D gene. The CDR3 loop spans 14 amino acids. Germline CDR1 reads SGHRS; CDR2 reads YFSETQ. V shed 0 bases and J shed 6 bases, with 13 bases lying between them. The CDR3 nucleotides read TGCGCCAGCAGCTTGGGGCCCTTGCAAGGCGAGCAGTACTTC. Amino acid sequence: CASSLGPLQGEQYF. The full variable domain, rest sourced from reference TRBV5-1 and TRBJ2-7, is KAGVTQTPRYLIKTRGQQVTLSCSPISGHRSVSWYQQTPGQGLQFLFEYFSETQRNKGNFPGRFSGRQFSNSRSEMNVSTLELGDSALYLCASSLGPLQGEQYFGPGTRLTVT.

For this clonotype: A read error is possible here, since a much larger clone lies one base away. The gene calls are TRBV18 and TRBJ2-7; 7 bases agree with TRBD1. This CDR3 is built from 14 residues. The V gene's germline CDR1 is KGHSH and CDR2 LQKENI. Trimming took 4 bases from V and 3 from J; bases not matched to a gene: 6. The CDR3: CASSLGTDVYEQYF. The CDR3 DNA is TGTGCCAGCTCACTAGGGACAGATGTCTACGAGCAGTACTTC.

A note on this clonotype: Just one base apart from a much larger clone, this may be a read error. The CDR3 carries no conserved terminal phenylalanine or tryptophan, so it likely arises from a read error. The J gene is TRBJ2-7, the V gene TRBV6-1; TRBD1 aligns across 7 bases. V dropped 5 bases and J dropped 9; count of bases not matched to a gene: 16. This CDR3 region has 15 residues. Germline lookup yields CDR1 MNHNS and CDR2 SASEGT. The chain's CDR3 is CASSQSTGADVGQYL. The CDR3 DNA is TGTGCCAGCAGTCAGTCTACAGGGGCAGATGTGGGGCAGTACCTC.

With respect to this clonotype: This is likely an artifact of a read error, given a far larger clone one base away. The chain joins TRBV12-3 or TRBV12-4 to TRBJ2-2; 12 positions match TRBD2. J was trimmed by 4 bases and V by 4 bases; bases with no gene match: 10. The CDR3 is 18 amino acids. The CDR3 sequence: CASSYGRTSGILTGELFF. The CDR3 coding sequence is TGTGCCAGCAGTTACGGACGGACTAGCGGGATTCTCACCGGGGAGCTGTTTTTT.

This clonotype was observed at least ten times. CDR3 residues: CSVNRGSAEAFF. The CDR3 DNA follows: TGCAGCGTTAACAGGGGGTCCGCTGAAGCTTTCTTT. The chain uses TRBV29-1 and TRBJ1-1, with 8 bases fitting TRBD1. This CDR3 spans 12 amino acids. Losses at the gene ends were 5 bases for V and 6 bases for J; bases not matched to a gene: 5. The germline V gene has CDR1 SQVTM and CDR2 ANQGSEA.

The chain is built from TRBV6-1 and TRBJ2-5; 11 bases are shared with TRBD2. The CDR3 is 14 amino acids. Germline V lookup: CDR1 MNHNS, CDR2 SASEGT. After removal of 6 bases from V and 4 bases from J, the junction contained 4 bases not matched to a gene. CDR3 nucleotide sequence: TGTGCCAGCAGACTAGCGGGAGTCGGAGAGACCCAGTACTTC. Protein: CASRLAGVGETQYF.